These T cell receptor beta chains were read from a single sample in a study of shared clonotypes between healthy human individuals. The protocol was immunoSEQ multiplex PCR, while the TCRdb copy is restricted to in-frame clones and leaves out a portion. The table has some 2.1 million clones, over 85% seen once. The specimen was naive CD4+ T cells sorted from blood. The receptors stem from a man aged 18 to 29 in good health. CDR3s include the opening cysteine and the closing phenylalanine or tryptophan. D genes are given only for firm matches. Size tells how often a clone was seen (once, few, many) or the class of an expanded clone, and some rows leave it out.

j_gene,abundance,d_gene,v_gene,CDR3aa,CDR3nt
TRBJ2-2,-,TRBD2,TRBV7-8,CASSSSGGNTGELFF,TGTGCCAGCAGCTCGAGCGGGGGGAACACCGGGGAGCTGTTTTTT
TRBJ2-3,-,TRBD2,TRBV29-1,CSVIIAGGPPDTQYF,TGCAGCGTGATAATAGCGGGGGGGCCGCCAGATACGCAGTATTTT
TRBJ2-3,-,-,TRBV5-1,CASSPAQGTDTQYF,TGCGCCAGCAGCCCGGCACAGGGCACAGATACGCAGTATTTT
TRBJ2-7,-,-,TRBV5-4,CASSLDGPTSSYEQYF,TGTGCCAGCAGCTTGGACGGCCCCACGAGCTCCTACGAGCAGTACTTC
TRBJ2-1,-,TRBD2,TRBV7-2,CASRPTSGRINEQFF,TGTGCCAGCAGGCCGACTAGCGGGAGAATCAATGAGCAGTTCTTC
TRBJ1-5,once,-,TRBV2,CASSDPRGNQPQHF,TGTGCCAGCAGTGACCCCAGGGGCAATCAGCCCCAGCATTTT
TRBJ1-5,-,TRBD1,TRBV27,CASSPRQGINQPQHF,TGTGCCAGCAGTCCCAGACAGGGAATCAATCAGCCCCAGCATTTT
TRBJ2-7,-,TRBD1,TRBV5-1,CASSFGTGYINEQYF,TGCGCCAGCAGCTTTGGGACAGGGTACATCAACGAGCAGTACTTC
TRBJ2-2,-,TRBD2,TRBV7-2,CAAADLAGPPDTGELFF,TGTGCCGCAGCCGATCTAGCGGGACCACCGGACACCGGGGAGCTGTTTTTT
TRBJ1-5,-,-,TRBV6-1,CASVTSTLSNQPQHF,TGTGCCAGCGTCACATCGACCCTTAGCAATCAGCCCCAGCATTTT
TRBJ2-1,-,TRBD2,TRBV28,CASTASGRAEDSNEQFF,TGTGCCAGCACCGCTAGCGGGAGGGCCGAGGATTCGAATGAGCAGTTCTTC
TRBJ1-2,-,-,TRBV28,CASSLPGGANYGYTF,TGTGCCAGCAGTCTCCCCGGGGGGGCTAACTATGGCTACACCTTC
TRBJ1-4,-,-,TRBV4-3,CASSQDSGRGEKLFF,TGCGCCAGCAGCCAAGATTCAGGGCGCGGCGAAAAACTGTTTTTT
TRBJ1-3,-,TRBD1,TRBV9,CASSGQGAGNTIYF,TGTGCCAGCAGCGGACAGGGGGCTGGAAACACCATATATTTT